Each of the 30 T cell receptor beta chains below was sequenced from the same sample in a study of CD8 T cells in ankylosing spondylitis. TCRdb ran MiXCR on the 5' RACE reads and lists one entry per CDR3 protein. The sample includes 340,000 or so distinct CDR3 sequences, under 15% of them seen just once. The sample taken for sequencing was blood, either unsorted or a sorted T cell fraction (not recorded which). These receptor sequences come from a male donor with ankylosing spondylitis or in good health (not recorded which).

The CDR3 reads CSARRSAGALSSYNEQFF. CDR3 sequence (DNA): TGCAGTGCTAGAAGGTCGGCGGGAGCCCTAAGCTCCTACAATGAGCAGTTCTTC. The chain joins TRBV20-1 to TRBJ2-1, with 7 nucleotides matching TRBD2. V dropped 2 bases and J dropped 0; count of bases not matched to a gene: 13. Germline V gives CDR1 DFQATT, CDR2 SNEGSKA (reference sequence). This CDR3 comprises 18 residues.

This clonotype was recorded many times. This chain uses TRBV29-1 with TRBJ1-2, with 7 positions matching TRBD1. After removal of 6 bases from V and 3 bases from J, the junction contained 7 bases not matched to a gene. Germline V gives CDR1 SQVTM, CDR2 ANQGSEA. The CDR3 consists of 13 residues. CDR3 nucleotides: TGCAGCGTCAGGAGACAGGGCGACTATGGCTACACCTTC. Protein: CSVRRQGDYGYTF.

This clonotype was picked up a small number of times. This chain connects TRBV3-1 to TRBJ2-7; TRBD2 matches 8 bases. CDR1 is LGHDT and CDR2 is YNNKEL in the germline V gene (reference sequence). The CDR3 has 15 amino acids. J was trimmed by 0 bases and V by 4 bases; bases with no gene match: 5. The CDR3 sequence is CASSPSGRASYEQYF. The CDR3 DNA is TGTGCCAGCAGCCCTAGCGGGCGCGCCTCCTACGAGCAGTACTTC.

This chain uses TRBV11-2 with TRBJ2-5, with D perhaps assigned TRBD1 or TRBD2 (5 bases each). Germline V lookup: CDR1 SGHAT, CDR2 FQNNGV. There are 14 residues in the CDR3. V lost 1 base to trimming and J lost 4 bases, with 10 bases between them. The CDR3 region has the DNA TGTGCCAGCAGCTTAGCGGGGCCCAGAGAGACCCAGTACTTC. Translated, it gives CASSLAGPRETQYF.

In this sample, this clonotype turned up many times. This chain connects TRBV12-3 or TRBV12-4 to TRBJ2-1; 12 bases line up with TRBD1. J lost 4 bases, V lost 3 bases, and 4 bases had no gene match. The CDR3 consists of 16 residues. The DNA of the CDR3 is TGTGCCAGCAGTTTTGAGGGACAGGGGGCGTACAATGAGCAGTTCTTC. This gives the protein CASSFEGQGAYNEQFF.

V and J are TRBV5-1 and TRBJ2-2; TRBD2 matches 8 bases. Losses at the gene ends were 1 base for V and 5 bases for J; bases not matched to a gene: 4. The CDR3 totals 15 residues. CDR1 is SGHRS and CDR2 is YFSETQ in the germline V gene. In DNA form, the CDR3 reads TGCGCCAGCAGCTTGACACTAGCGGCAACCGGGGAGCTGTTTTTT. Translated: CASSLTLAATGELFF.

At least ten counts were recorded for this clonotype. The chain combines TRBV5-1 with TRBJ2-7; D is possibly TRBD1 (6 bases). The CDR3 spans 14 residues. The V end was cut by 4 bases, the J end by 2 bases, with 13 bases between. Germline V lookup: CDR1 SGHRS, CDR2 YFSETQ. The CDR3 loop is CASSREGQTYEQYF. CDR3 in DNA: TGCGCCAGCAGCCGGGAAGGACAGACCTACGAGCAGTACTTC. The variable domain in full, completed from reference TRBV5-1 and TRBJ2-7, reads KAGVTQTPRYLIKTRGQQVTLSCSPISGHRSVSWYQQTPGQGLQFLFEYFSETQRNKGNFPGRFSGRQFSNSRSEMNVSTLELGDSALYLCASSREGQTYEQYFGPGTRLTVT.

V usage is TRBV9 and J usage is TRBJ2-7, with 10 bases lining up with TRBD1. The length of the CDR3 is 15 residues. J was trimmed by 1 base and V by 4 bases; bases with no gene match: 5. Germline values: CDR1 SGDLS, CDR2 YYNGEE. This CDR3 reads CASSKGQGPSYEQYF. The DNA of the CDR3 is TGTGCCAGCAGCAAGGGACAGGGGCCTTCCTACGAGCAGTACTTC.

This clonotype occurred many times. The gene calls are TRBV5-1 and TRBJ1-2, with 8 bases that match TRBD1. CDR1 is SGHRS and CDR2 is YFSETQ in the germline V gene. The junction had 2 bases not matched to a gene; V was cut back by 4 bases and J by 6 bases. This CDR3 comprises 12 residues. The CDR3 sequence is CASSQQGDGYTF. CDR3 sequence (DNA): TGCGCCAGCAGCCAACAGGGGGATGGCTACACCTTC.

This clonotype was counted many times. The J gene is TRBJ2-4, the V gene TRBV25-1, with 7 nucleotides matching TRBD1. Trimming took 5 bases from V and 4 from J; bases not matched to a gene: 5. Germline V gene data show CDR1 as MGHDK and CDR2 as SYGVNS. This CDR3 contains 14 residues. The CDR3 bases are TGTGCCAGCAGTCAGTCGGGACAGAAAAACATTCAGTACTTC. Its translation: CASSQSGQKNIQYF.

The chain combines TRBV5-1 with TRBJ2-1, with a possible D match to TRBD1 (5 bases). This CDR3 spans 14 amino acids. The germline gives CDR1 SGHRS, CDR2 YFSETQ. Deletions cut 0 bases from V and 5 bases from J, with 9 bases between. CDR3 coding DNA: TGCGCCAGCAGCTTGGAAGGGGTCCACAATGAGCAGTTCTTC. It encodes CASSLEGVHNEQFF.

At least ten counts were recorded for this clonotype. CDR3: CASSVDQETQYF. The CDR3 nucleotides are TGCGCCAGCAGCGTGGACCAAGAGACCCAGTACTTC. The gene calls are TRBV5-1 and TRBJ2-5; D unclear. Germline V gives CDR1 SGHRS, CDR2 YFSETQ. Trimming took 4 bases from V and 0 from J, leaving 4 bases between them. There are 12 residues in the CDR3.

The table lists this clonotype with a few counts. The chain joins TRBV12-3 or TRBV12-4 to TRBJ2-1; no clear D gene. This CDR3 has 14 amino acids. Trimming took 7 bases from V and 8 from J, leaving 18 bases between them. CDR3: CASTFGRARHEQFF. The DNA of the CDR3 is TGTGCCAGCACATTCGGACGGGCGAGACATGAGCAGTTCTTC.

This sequence joins TRBV5-6 and TRBJ2-1; unclear D gene. Trimming removed 0 bases at V and 9 bases at J, with 13 bases between. Germline values: CDR1 SGHDT, CDR2 YYEEEE. The CDR3 spans 14 residues. The CDR3 DNA sequence: TGTGCCAGCAGCTTGGGGGCTTGGGATGGTGAGCAGTTCTTC. Translated, it gives CASSLGAWDGEQFF.

There are a few counts of this clonotype. The chain is built from TRBV25-1 and TRBJ1-3; D call uncertain. CDR3 length: 15 amino acids. Trimming removed 5 bases at V and 0 bases at J, with 11 bases between. CDR1 is MGHDK and CDR2 is SYGVNS in the germline V gene. The CDR3 protein is CASSSGPSSGNTIYF. The DNA of the CDR3 is TGTGCCAGCAGTTCCGGGCCGAGCTCTGGAAACACCATATATTTT.

The chain has TRBV4-1 and TRBJ1-1; possible D gene TRBD1, 5 bases. Germline V lookup: CDR1 MGHRA, CDR2 YSYEKL. This CDR3 contains 15 residues. The V and J ends lost 0 bases and 4 bases respectively, with 12 bases between them. The CDR3 DNA reads TGCGCCAGCAGCCAAGATAACGGAAGGGGCACTGAAGCTTTCTTT. Residues: CASSQDNGRGTEAFF.

The chain carries TRBV6-5 and TRBJ1-1; TRBD1 agrees at 9 bases. CDR1 MNHEY and CDR2 SVGAGI come from the germline V gene. CDR3 length equals 16 residues. J gave up 1 base and V 2 bases, and 5 bases lay outside the gene matches. In nucleotides, the CDR3 is TGTGCCAGCAGTTACCGGACAGGGGCCCAGAACACTGAAGCTTTCTTT. It yields the protein CASSYRTGAQNTEAFF.

This clonotype occurred a few times. At one boundary the junction diverges from the germline segment, which might be a read error. The chain combines TRBV5-8 with TRBJ1-4; no reliable D call. CDR1 SGHTS and CDR2 YDEGEE come from the germline V gene. The CDR3 extends over 11 amino acids. DNA for the CDR3: TGTGCCAGCAGCCTTAGACCGGTTTGGTATTTT. Amino acid sequence: CASSLRPVWYF.

This clonotype was counted at least ten times. This chain uses TRBV11-2 with TRBJ2-7; 9 nucleotides match TRBD2. After removal of 1 base from V and 7 bases from J, the junction contained 11 bases not matched to a gene. CDR1 and CDR2 from the germline V gene are SGHAT and FQNNGV. This CDR3 region has 16 residues. The CDR3 coding sequence is TGTGCCAGCAGCTTAGCAGCTAGCGGGACATCTCAAGAGCAGTACTTC. Protein product: CASSLAASGTSQEQYF.

This clonotype was seen ten or more times. The chain combines TRBV5-1 with TRBJ2-2; 7 nucleotides agree with TRBD2. The germline CDR1 and CDR2 sequences are SGHRS and YFSETQ. The length of the CDR3 is 14 residues. V was clipped by 3 bases and J by 7 bases; unmatched bases: 6. The CDR3 sequence: CASSSASGVGELFF. The CDR3 region has the DNA TGCGCCAGCAGCTCGGCGAGCGGGGTCGGGGAGCTGTTTTTT.

This chain joins TRBV3-1 and TRBJ2-7, with unresolved D. The germline CDR1 and CDR2 sequences are LGHDT and YNNKEL (reference sequence). The V gene lost 0 bases and the J gene lost 3 bases, with 12 bases spanning the gap. The CDR3 extends over 15 amino acids. The chain's CDR3 is CASSQEMAYIYEQYF. The CDR3 DNA sequence: TGTGCCAGCAGCCAAGAAATGGCCTATATCTACGAGCAGTACTTC.

The gene calls are TRBV18 and TRBJ1-2; 9 nucleotides line up with TRBD1. Trimming cost V 4 bases and J 2 bases; bases outside gene matches: 14. This CDR3 comprises 18 residues. CDR1 is KGHSH and CDR2 is LQKENI in the germline V gene. The CDR3 coding sequence is TGTGCCAGCTCACGAGACAGGGGGACAAGTGGGGGAAACTATGGCTACACCTTC. Encoded protein: CASSRDRGTSGGNYGYTF.

About this clonotype itself: A much larger clone lies a single base off, so this may be a read error. The V call is TRBV11-2, the J call TRBJ1-1; 10 bases map to TRBD1. Germline V gives CDR1 SGHAT, CDR2 FQNNGV. The CDR3 length is 14 residues. Trimming removed 5 bases from V and 3 bases from J; junction bases left unmatched: 3. The CDR3 protein is CASSAGQGYTEAFF. The CDR3 DNA sequence: TGTGCCAGCAGCGCGGGACAGGGGTACACTGAAGCTTTCTTT.

This clonotype was detected only a few times. V and J are TRBV11-1 and TRBJ2-2; 8 positions agree with TRBD1. Germline V lookup: CDR1 SGHAT, CDR2 FQDESV (reference sequence). This CDR3 contains 14 residues. Germline trimming cut 5 bases from V and 7 bases from J; bases unmatched to any gene: 6. CDR3: CASSPDREVGELFF. CDR3 DNA: TGTGCCAGCAGCCCGGACAGGGAGGTCGGGGAGCTGTTTTTT.

This clonotype turned up a few times. The chain is built from TRBV7-9 and TRBJ2-2; D gene ambiguous. Looked up from germline, CDR1 is SEHNR and CDR2 is FQNEAQ (reference sequence). The V end was cut by 7 bases, the J end by 7 bases, with 13 bases between. This CDR3 is built from 13 residues. The CDR3 bases are TGTGCCAGCACCCCGGGCGGAAGCGGGGAGCTGTTTTTT. This gives the protein CASTPGGSGELFF.

The chain joins TRBV19 to TRBJ2-7, with D possibly matching TRBD1 (6 bases). V lost 3 bases and J 2 bases, leaving 11 bases between the germline ends. The CDR3 extends over 14 amino acids. Looked up from germline, CDR1 is LNHDA and CDR2 is SQIVND (reference sequence). CDR3 sequence reads: CASSMGALTYEQYF. CDR3 DNA: TGTGCCAGTAGTATGGGGGCTCTTACCTACGAGCAGTACTTC.

There are many counts of this clonotype. This rearrangement joins TRBV3-1 to TRBJ2-2; D uncertain. The CDR3 is 13 residues long. Trimming cost V 2 bases and J 7 bases, with 8 bases left between them. In germline, CDR1 is LGHDT, CDR2 YNNKEL (reference sequence). The CDR3 is CASSQSGSGELFF. CDR3 bases: TGTGCCAGCAGCCAAAGTGGTAGCGGGGAGCTGTTTTTT.

V is TRBV3-1 and J is TRBJ2-1, with TRBD2 matching 12 bases. Germline V gene sequence: CDR1 LGHDT, CDR2 YNNKEL (reference sequence). Trimming cost V 6 bases and J 6 bases; bases outside gene matches: 6. The CDR3 loop spans 15 amino acids. CDR3 region: CASSKTSGSSNEQFF. CDR3 in DNA: TGTGCCAGCAGTAAGACTAGCGGGAGCTCCAATGAGCAGTTCTTC.

J is TRBJ1-4 and V is TRBV5-1; TRBD1 matches 9 bases. V lost 4 bases and J lost 3; bases outside the gene matches: 7. Germline CDR1 and CDR2: SGHRS and YFSETQ. This CDR3 has 16 amino acids. This CDR3 is CASSLVQGAANEKLFF. In nucleotides, the CDR3 is TGCGCCAGCAGCCTCGTACAGGGGGCGGCTAATGAAAAACTGTTTTTT.

The rearrangement uses TRBV18 and TRBJ2-2, with 7 bases fitting TRBD1. The CDR3 is 14 residues long. With 7 bases clipped from V and 0 bases from J, the junction kept 2 bases outside the gene matches. The V gene's germline CDR1 is KGHSH and CDR2 LQKENI. The CDR3 here is CASLTGTNTGELFF. The CDR3 coding sequence is TGTGCCAGCTTGACAGGGACGAACACCGGGGAGCTGTTTTTT. Based on the CDR3 plus reference TRBV18 and TRBJ2-2, the full variable domain is NAGVMQNPRHLVRRRGQEARLRCSPMKGHSHVYWYRQLPEEGLKFMVYLQKENIIDESGMPKERFSAEFPKEGPSILRIQQVVRGDSAAYFCASLTGTNTGELFFGEGSRLTVL.